What follows are 29 T cell receptor beta chains derived from one specimen sequenced in a study of radiotherapy plus CTLA-4 blockade in lung cancer. TCRdb's copy holds only in-frame clones and misses some; the assay was immunoSEQ multiplex PCR. The sample holds 20,000 to 30,000 clones, around 79% seen once. The sequencing used peripheral blood, collected from a patient treated with radiotherapy plus ipilimumab. Receptors were obtained from a human donor with non-small cell lung cancer that progressed on radiotherapy plus ipilimumab.

The chain joins TRBV11-2 to TRBJ2-1, with a possible D match to TRBD2 (5 bases). The CDR3 length is 15 residues. The V gene's germline CDR1 is SGHAT and CDR2 FQNNGV. V was pared by 2 bases and J by 2 bases, with 10 bases between. In DNA form, the CDR3 reads TGTGCCAGCAGCTTATCCGGGATGACCTACAATGAGCAGTTCTTC. Its translation is CASSLSGMTYNEQFF.

This clone appeared a few times. The rearrangement joins TRBV6-5 to TRBJ2-7, with TRBD1 as a possible D gene (7 bases). Deletions cut 7 bases from V and 1 base from J, with 14 bases between. CDR1 MNHEY and CDR2 SVGAGI come from the germline V gene. The CDR3 runs 14 residues. The CDR3 bases are TGTGCCAGCACCGCAGGGGGGTCGTCCTACGAGCAGTACTTC. The encoded protein is CASTAGGSSYEQYF.

The chain carries TRBV19 and TRBJ1-5; D uncertain. The V and J ends lost 4 bases and 2 bases respectively, with 15 bases between them. The CDR3 has 16 amino acids. Germline-derived CDR1 and CDR2 are LNHDA and SQIVND (reference sequence). DNA for the CDR3: TGTGCCAGTAGTACCTCCAGTGGGAATGGCAATCAGCCCCAGCATTTT. Encoded protein: CASSTSSGNGNQPQHF. The full variable domain, rest sourced from reference TRBV19 and TRBJ1-5, is DGGITQSPKYLFRKEGQNVTLSCEQNLNHDAMYWYRQDPGQGLRLIYYSQIVNDFQKGDIAEGYSVSREKKESFPLTVTSAQKNPTAFYLCASSTSSGNGNQPQHFGDGTRLSIL.

The V call is TRBV5-1, the J call TRBJ2-1; D may match TRBD1 or TRBD2 (5 bases each). Trimming took 0 bases from V and 7 from J, leaving 11 bases between them. The germline gives CDR1 SGHRS, CDR2 YFSETQ. The CDR3 totals 14 residues. The CDR3, as DNA: TGCGCCAGCAGCTTGGGGGGGACCGAAAATGAGCAGTTCTTC. This codes for CASSLGGTENEQFF.

This chain uses TRBV27 with TRBJ1-2; no definite D call. The CDR3 totals 13 residues. Germline values: CDR1 MNHEY, CDR2 SMNVEV (reference sequence). V lost 2 bases, J lost 4 bases, and 8 bases lay in between. The CDR3 region has the DNA TGTGCCAGCAGTTTAGAGGGCACCTATGGCTACACCTTC. Protein sequence: CASSLEGTYGYTF.

V usage is TRBV11-2 and J usage is TRBJ2-1; 8 bases agree with TRBD2. The CDR3 covers 14 residues. CDR1 and CDR2 (germline): SGHAT, FQNNGV. V shed 5 bases, J shed 4 bases, and the junction held 4 bases outside the gene matches. CDR3 in amino acids: CASSLAGGYNEQFF. The DNA for the CDR3 is TGTGCCAGCAGCCTAGCGGGTGGGTACAATGAGCAGTTCTTC. The whole variable domain, remainder taken from reference TRBV11-2 and TRBJ2-1, is EAGVAQSPRYKIIEKRQSVAFWCNPISGHATLYWYQQILGQGPKLLIQFQNNGVVDDSQLPKDRFSAERLKGVDSTLKIQPAKLEDSAVYLCASSLAGGYNEQFFGPGTRLTVL.

The chain carries TRBV4-2 and TRBJ2-1, with a tentative D call TRBD2 (5 bases). Trimming pared 4 bases from V and 1 base from J, leaving 11 bases between. This CDR3 contains 15 residues. Germline V gene data show CDR1 as LGHNA and CDR2 as YNFKEQ. For the CDR3, the DNA is TGTGCCAGCAGCCCCTCGAGGGCGTCCTACAATGAGCAGTTCTTC. Amino acid sequence: CASSPSRASYNEQFF.

This clone was observed a few times. This chain links TRBV6-6 with TRBJ1-1; D unclear. Germline loops: CDR1 MNHNY, CDR2 SVGAGI (reference sequence). Trimming took 2 bases from V and 1 from J, leaving 5 bases between them. The CDR3 runs 13 residues. Here the CDR3 DNA reads TGTGCCAGCAGTTACGCCGAGAACACTGAAGCTTTCTTT. Translated: CASSYAENTEAFF.

This clone was observed a few times. The rearrangement joins TRBV6-1 to TRBJ2-1, with 10 positions matching TRBD2. J was trimmed by 6 bases and V by 4 bases; bases with no gene match: 12. Germline V gives CDR1 MNHNS, CDR2 SASEGT. CDR3 length: 17 amino acids. The CDR3 region is CASSGSGGPSPINEQFF. CDR3 DNA sequence: TGTGCCAGCAGTGGTAGCGGGGGGCCCTCACCGATCAATGAGCAGTTCTTC.

This clone was observed a few times. The chain carries TRBV5-4 and TRBJ2-6; the D is unclear. The V and J ends lost 4 bases and 1 base respectively, with 9 bases between them. Germline V gene lookup returns CDR1 SGHNT and CDR2 YYREEE (reference sequence). This CDR3 has 15 residues. The CDR3 DNA reads as TGTGCCAGCAGCGGTGGACCGTCTGGGGCCAACGTCCTGACTTTC. This encodes CASSGGPSGANVLTF.

There are a few counts of this clone. V gene TRBV5-4 combines with J gene TRBJ2-5; D gene ambiguous. Germline CDR1 is SGHNT and CDR2 is YYREEE (reference sequence). Trimming cost V 4 bases and J 5 bases, with 12 bases left between them. CDR3 size: 13 residues. Here the CDR3 DNA reads TGTGCCAGCAGCCTGACGCCTGGGGAGACCCAGTACTTC. As protein: CASSLTPGETQYF.

A single count supports this clone. V usage is TRBV5-6 and J usage is TRBJ2-5; 8 nucleotides line up with TRBD1. Looked up from germline, CDR1 is SGHDT and CDR2 is YYEEEE. After removal of 4 bases from V and 1 base from J, the junction contained 3 bases not matched to a gene. The CDR3 extends over 14 amino acids. For the CDR3, the DNA is TGTGCCAGCAGCCCCGGACAGGGCCAAGAGACCCAGTACTTC. Amino acid sequence: CASSPGQGQETQYF.

The gene calls are TRBV25-1 and TRBJ1-4; D is uncertain. Trimming shortened V by 2 bases and J by 4 bases, and 2 bases separated the two germline ends. Germline loops: CDR1 MGHDK, CDR2 SYGVNS. CDR3 size: 12 residues. The CDR3 reads CASSEDNEKLFF. The CDR3 DNA is TGTGCCAGCAGTGAAGATAATGAAAAACTGTTTTTT.

J is TRBJ2-3 and V is TRBV19, with D possibly being TRBD2 (5 bases). This CDR3 spans 17 amino acids. Germline V gene lookup returns CDR1 LNHDA and CDR2 SQIVND (reference sequence). Trimming took off 5 bases at V and 2 bases at J, with 20 bases between the two ends. The CDR3 DNA is TGTGCCAGTAGTCGTGTGGGCCTAGCAAAAGACACAGATACGCAGTATTTT. Translation: CASSRVGLAKDTDTQYF.

The chain uses TRBV4-3 and TRBJ1-5; TRBD1 matches 7 bases. Trimming cost V 7 bases and J 4 bases; bases outside gene matches: 7. The CDR3 covers 14 residues. The germline gives CDR1 LGHNA, CDR2 YSLEER. This chain's CDR3 is CASTTGKRNQPQHF. In DNA form, the CDR3 reads TGCGCCAGCACGACAGGGAAACGGAATCAGCCCCAGCATTTT.

The table lists this clone with a few counts. The chain joins TRBV7-6 to TRBJ2-7; a weak D match, TRBD2 (5 bases). The CDR3 sequence is 15 residues long. Germline lookup yields CDR1 SGHVS and CDR2 FNYEAQ. Trimming shortened V by 2 bases and J by 2 bases, and 13 bases separated the two germline ends. The CDR3 DNA reads as TGTGCCAGCAGCTTAACCGACGGGATTGCCTACGAGCAGTACTTC. This encodes CASSLTDGIAYEQYF.

The genes are TRBV7-3 and TRBJ2-2, with 7 bases that match TRBD1. The CDR3 extends over 14 amino acids. Per the germline V gene, CDR1 is SGHTA and CDR2 is FQGTGA. V gave up 3 bases and J gave up 6 bases; unmatched junction bases: 4. The DNA of the CDR3 is TGTGCCAGCAGCTTTTTAGGGGGCTCCGGGGAGCTGTTTTTT. This gives the protein CASSFLGGSGELFF.

CDR3 amino acids: CASSLDSQGYYNEQFF. DNA for the CDR3: TGTGCCAGCAGTTTAGATTCCCAGGGGTACTACAATGAGCAGTTCTTC. This chain uses TRBV28 with TRBJ2-1; the D gene is possibly TRBD1 (6 bases). The CDR3 runs 16 residues. Germline V lookup: CDR1 MDHEN, CDR2 SYDVKM. V lost 2 bases to trimming and J lost 3 bases, with 14 bases between them.

This chain links TRBV7-9 with TRBJ1-4; TRBD1 aligns across 8 bases. The CDR3 is made up of 14 amino acids. With 3 bases clipped from V and 8 bases from J, the junction kept 5 bases outside the gene matches. Germline V gives CDR1 SEHNR, CDR2 FQNEAQ (reference sequence). This CDR3 is CASSLTGAGEKLFF. The CDR3 nucleotides are TGTGCCAGCAGCTTGACAGGGGCAGGCGAAAAACTGTTTTTT.

This clone showed up just a few times. The chain joins TRBV11-2 to TRBJ2-7; 8 nucleotides align to TRBD2. CDR1 and CDR2 from the germline V gene are SGHAT and FQNNGV. The CDR3 runs 16 residues. V shed 5 bases and J 0 bases; nucleotides not matched to a gene: 9. The CDR3 here is CASSAWASGSSYEQYF. For the CDR3, the DNA is TGTGCCAGCAGCGCATGGGCCAGCGGGAGCTCCTACGAGCAGTACTTC.

The V gene is TRBV5-8, the J gene TRBJ2-3; 10 nucleotides agree with TRBD1. The CDR3 extends over 17 amino acids. The trim removed 0 bases at V and 3 bases at J, leaving 7 bases unmatched. Per the germline V gene, CDR1 is SGHTS and CDR2 is YDEGEE. The CDR3 here is CASSLAIGQGVTDTQYF. CDR3 DNA sequence: TGTGCCAGCAGCTTGGCCATAGGACAGGGGGTAACAGATACGCAGTATTTT.

This chain joins TRBV5-6 and TRBJ2-7, with D maybe TRBD1 (5 bases). The germline V gene has CDR1 SGHDT and CDR2 YYEEEE. Between the trimmed V and J ends, which lost 2 bases and 7 bases, there was a span of 13 bases. This CDR3 is 13 amino acids long. This chain's CDR3 is CASSLEAPGEQYF. The CDR3 nucleotides are TGTGCCAGCAGCTTAGAAGCGCCAGGGGAGCAGTACTTC.

Details on this clone: Given the absence of the conserved phenylalanine or tryptophan at the CDR3 end, a read error is likely. The rearrangement joins TRBV18 to TRBJ2-7, with TRBD2 matching over 15 bases. J gave up 2 bases and V 5 bases, and 4 bases lay outside the gene matches. The CDR3 is 16 amino acids. Germline assignment: CDR1 KGHSH and CDR2 LQKENI. The CDR3 region is CASSTGTSGGTYEQYS. As DNA, the CDR3 is TGTGCCAGCTCAACCGGGACTAGCGGGGGGACCTACGAGCAGTACTCC.

The J gene is TRBJ2-1, the V gene TRBV7-3, with a weak D call TRBD2 (5 bases). CDR3 length equals 13 residues. Germline V gives CDR1 SGHTA, CDR2 FQGTGA. V gave up 10 bases and J gave up 10 bases, with 20 bases separating them. CDR3 sequence reads: CATGVRAPREQFF. The CDR3 DNA reads as TGTGCCACCGGGGTAAGGGCTCCCAGGGAGCAGTTCTTC.

The chain is built from TRBV18 and TRBJ2-1, with 13 bases aligning to TRBD2. This CDR3 has 15 amino acids. Germline loops: CDR1 KGHSH, CDR2 LQKENI. The V gene end was trimmed by 6 bases and the J gene end by 8 bases; junction bases not matched to a gene: 7. CDR3 residues: CASSRLAGGFDEQFF. CDR3 nucleotide sequence: TGTGCCAGCTCGAGACTAGCGGGGGGCTTCGATGAGCAGTTCTTC.

The count of this clone is one. The chain links TRBV9 to TRBJ2-7; TRBD2 matches 7 bases. With 3 bases clipped from V and 2 bases from J, the junction kept 8 bases outside the gene matches. Germline CDR1 is SGDLS and CDR2 is YYNGEE. The length of the CDR3 is 15 residues. CDR3: CASSAGLEVTYEQYF. The CDR3 nucleotides are TGTGCCAGCAGCGCCGGACTAGAAGTAACCTACGAGCAGTACTTC.

The chain uses TRBV4-2 and TRBJ2-3; 7 bases agree with TRBD2. The V segment lost 4 bases and the J segment 4 bases; nucleotides outside the gene matches: 5. CDR3 length: 14 amino acids. Germline CDR1 reads LGHNA; CDR2 reads YNFKEQ. The CDR3 DNA follows: TGTGCCAGCAGCCCTCAGCGGGAACCAGATACGCAGTATTTT. It specifies CASSPQREPDTQYF.

This clone was counted only a few times. J is TRBJ2-3 and V is TRBV19, with 7 bases lining up with TRBD2. The CDR3 totals 15 residues. Germline V gene data show CDR1 as LNHDA and CDR2 as SQIVND (reference sequence). V lost 5 bases, J lost 6 bases, and 11 bases stayed unmatched. Here the CDR3 DNA reads TGTGCCAGTAGTGACGTGGGAGGGCCTGGGGATACGCAGTATTTT. It specifies CASSDVGGPGDTQYF.

There are a few counts of this clone. The V and J genes are TRBV11-2 and TRBJ2-7; 10 bases are shared with TRBD1. Germline-derived CDR1 and CDR2 are SGHAT and FQNNGV. CDR3 length: 18 residues. The V segment lost 5 bases and the J segment 5 bases; nucleotides outside the gene matches: 18. DNA of the CDR3: TGTGCCAGCAGCGACCTGGACGGGACAGGGGATATTTCTGACGAGCAGTACTTC. Residues: CASSDLDGTGDISDEQYF.